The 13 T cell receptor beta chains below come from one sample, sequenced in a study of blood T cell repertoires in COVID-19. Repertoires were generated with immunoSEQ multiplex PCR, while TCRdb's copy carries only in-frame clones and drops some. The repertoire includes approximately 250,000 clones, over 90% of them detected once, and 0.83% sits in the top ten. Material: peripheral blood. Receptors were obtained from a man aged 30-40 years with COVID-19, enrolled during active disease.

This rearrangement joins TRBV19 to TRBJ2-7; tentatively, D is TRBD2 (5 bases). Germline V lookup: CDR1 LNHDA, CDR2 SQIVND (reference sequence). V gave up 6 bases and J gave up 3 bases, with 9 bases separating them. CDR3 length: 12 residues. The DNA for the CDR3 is TGTGCCAGTAGGAGTCGGGACTACGAGCAGTACTTC. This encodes CASRSRDYEQYF.

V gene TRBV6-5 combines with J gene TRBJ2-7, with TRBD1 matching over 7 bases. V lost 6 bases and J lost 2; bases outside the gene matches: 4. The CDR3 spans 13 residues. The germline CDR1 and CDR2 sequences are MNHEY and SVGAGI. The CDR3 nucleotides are TGTGCCAGCAGCCAGGGACAGACCTACGAGCAGTACTTC. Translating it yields CASSQGQTYEQYF.

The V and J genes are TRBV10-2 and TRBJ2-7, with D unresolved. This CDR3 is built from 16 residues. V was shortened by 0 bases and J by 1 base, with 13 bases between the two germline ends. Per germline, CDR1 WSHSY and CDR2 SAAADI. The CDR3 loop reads CASSESGFSPSYEQYF. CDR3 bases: TGCGCCAGCAGTGAGTCCGGGTTCAGCCCGTCCTACGAGCAGTACTTC.

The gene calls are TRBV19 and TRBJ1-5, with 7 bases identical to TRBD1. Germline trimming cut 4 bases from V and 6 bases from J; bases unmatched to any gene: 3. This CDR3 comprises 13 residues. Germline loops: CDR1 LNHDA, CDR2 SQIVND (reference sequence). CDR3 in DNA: TGTGCCAGTAGTAGACAGGGTACTCAGCCCCAGCATTTT. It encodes CASSRQGTQPQHF.

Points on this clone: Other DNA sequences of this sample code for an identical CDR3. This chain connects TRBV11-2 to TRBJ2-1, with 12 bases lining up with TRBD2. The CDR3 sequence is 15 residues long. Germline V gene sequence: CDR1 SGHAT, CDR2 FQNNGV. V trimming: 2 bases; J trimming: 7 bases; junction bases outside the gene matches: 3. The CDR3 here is CASSLLAGGRNEQFF. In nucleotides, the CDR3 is TGTGCCAGCAGCTTACTAGCGGGGGGGCGGAATGAGCAGTTCTTC. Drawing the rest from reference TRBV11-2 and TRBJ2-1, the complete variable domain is EAGVAQSPRYKIIEKRQSVAFWCNPISGHATLYWYQQILGQGPKLLIQFQNNGVVDDSQLPKDRFSAERLKGVDSTLKIQPAKLEDSAVYLCASSLLAGGRNEQFFGPGTRLTVL.

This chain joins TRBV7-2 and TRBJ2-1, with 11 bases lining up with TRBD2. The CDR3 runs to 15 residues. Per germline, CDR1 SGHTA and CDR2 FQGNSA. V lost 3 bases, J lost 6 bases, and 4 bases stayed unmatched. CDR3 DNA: TGTGCCAGCAGCTTCCCAGGACTAGCGGGCAATGAGCAGTTCTTC. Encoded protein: CASSFPGLAGNEQFF. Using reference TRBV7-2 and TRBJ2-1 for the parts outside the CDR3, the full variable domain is GAGVSQSPSNKVTEKGKDVELRCDPISGHTALYWYRQSLGQGLEFLIYFQGNSAPDKSGLPSDRFSAERTGGSVSTLTIQRTQQEDSAVYLCASSFPGLAGNEQFFGPGTRLTVL.

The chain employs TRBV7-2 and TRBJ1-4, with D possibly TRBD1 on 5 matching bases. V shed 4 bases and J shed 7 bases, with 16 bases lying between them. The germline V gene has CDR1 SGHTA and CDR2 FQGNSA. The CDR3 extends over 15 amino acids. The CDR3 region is CASSWGGNRVEKLFF. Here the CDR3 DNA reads TGTGCCAGCAGCTGGGGGGGTAATCGCGTTGAAAAACTGTTTTTT. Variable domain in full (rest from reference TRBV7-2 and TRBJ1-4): GAGVSQSPSNKVTEKGKDVELRCDPISGHTALYWYRQSLGQGLEFLIYFQGNSAPDKSGLPSDRFSAERTGGSVSTLTIQRTQQEDSAVYLCASSWGGNRVEKLFFGSGTQLSVL.

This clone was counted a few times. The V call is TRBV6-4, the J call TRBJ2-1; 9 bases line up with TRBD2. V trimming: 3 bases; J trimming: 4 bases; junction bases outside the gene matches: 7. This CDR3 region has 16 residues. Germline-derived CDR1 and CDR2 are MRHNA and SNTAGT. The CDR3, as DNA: TGTGCCAGCAGTGAATTAGCGGGGGAAGGGTACAATGAGCAGTTCTTC. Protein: CASSELAGEGYNEQFF.

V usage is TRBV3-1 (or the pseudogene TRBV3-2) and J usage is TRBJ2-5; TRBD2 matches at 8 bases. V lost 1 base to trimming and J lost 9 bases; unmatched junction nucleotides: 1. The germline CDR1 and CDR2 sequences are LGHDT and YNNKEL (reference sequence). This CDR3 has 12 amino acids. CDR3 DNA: TGTGCCAGCAGCCAAGCGGGGGGGCCCCAGTACTTC. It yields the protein CASSQAGGPQYF.

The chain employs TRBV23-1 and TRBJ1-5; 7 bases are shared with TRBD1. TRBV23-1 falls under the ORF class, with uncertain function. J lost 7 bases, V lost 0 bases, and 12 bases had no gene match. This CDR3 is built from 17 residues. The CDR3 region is CASSQSMDRRVEQPQHF. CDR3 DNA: TGCGCCAGCAGTCAATCGATGGACAGGCGAGTGGAGCAGCCCCAGCATTTT.

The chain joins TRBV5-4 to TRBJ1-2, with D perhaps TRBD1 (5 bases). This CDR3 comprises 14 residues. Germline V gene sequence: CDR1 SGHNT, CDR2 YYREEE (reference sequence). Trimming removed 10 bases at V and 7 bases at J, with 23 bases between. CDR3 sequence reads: CAGSSGRVFGGYTF. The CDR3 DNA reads TGTGCCGGCTCCTCCGGCAGGGTGTTCGGTGGCTACACCTTC.

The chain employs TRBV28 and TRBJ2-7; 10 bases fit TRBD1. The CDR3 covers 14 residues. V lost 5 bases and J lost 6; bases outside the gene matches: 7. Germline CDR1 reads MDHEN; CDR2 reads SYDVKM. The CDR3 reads CASSRTGGHSEQYF. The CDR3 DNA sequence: TGTGCCAGCAGTCGGACAGGGGGTCATAGCGAGCAGTACTTC. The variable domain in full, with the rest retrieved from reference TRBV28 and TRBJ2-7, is DVKVTQSSRYLVKRTGEKVFLECVQDMDHENMFWYRQDPGLGLRLIYFSYDVKMKEKGDIPEGYSVSREKKERFSLILESASTNQTSMYLCASSRTGGHSEQYFGPGTRLTVT.

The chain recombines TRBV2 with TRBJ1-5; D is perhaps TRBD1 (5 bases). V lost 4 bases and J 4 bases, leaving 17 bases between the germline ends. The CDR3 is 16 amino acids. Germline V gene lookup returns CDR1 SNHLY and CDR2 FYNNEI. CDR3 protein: CASSAISGLINQPQHF. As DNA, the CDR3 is TGTGCCAGCAGTGCTATTTCGGGACTGATTAATCAGCCCCAGCATTTT.